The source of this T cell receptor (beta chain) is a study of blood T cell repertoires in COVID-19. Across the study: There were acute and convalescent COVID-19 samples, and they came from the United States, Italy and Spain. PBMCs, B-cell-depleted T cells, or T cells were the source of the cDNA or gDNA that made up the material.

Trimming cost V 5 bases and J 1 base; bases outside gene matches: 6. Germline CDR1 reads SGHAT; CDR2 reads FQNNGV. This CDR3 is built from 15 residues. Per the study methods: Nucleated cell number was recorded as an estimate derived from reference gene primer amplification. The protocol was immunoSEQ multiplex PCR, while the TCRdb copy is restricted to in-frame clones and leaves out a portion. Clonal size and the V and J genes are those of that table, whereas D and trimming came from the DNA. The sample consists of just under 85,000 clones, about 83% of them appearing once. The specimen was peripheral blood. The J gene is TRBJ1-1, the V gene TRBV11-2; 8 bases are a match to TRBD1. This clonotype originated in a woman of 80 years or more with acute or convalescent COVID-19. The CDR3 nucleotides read TGTGCCAGCAGCCCCAGGACAGGGTCGAACACTGAAGCTTTCTTT. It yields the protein CASSPRTGSNTEAFF.